The 17 T cell receptor beta chains in this list originate from one sample, sequenced in a study of human T cells and chemical hapten exposure. TCRdb reprocessed the RACE reads with MiXCR, giving one entry per CDR3 protein. This sample carries 330,000 or so distinct CDR3 sequences, just under 6.5% of them seen once, and the ten largest clones take about 5.6%. Sample time point: patch test 2, 6 weeks after DPC sensitization. Treatment defined: therapeutic diphenylcyclopropenone sensitization with weekly scalp DPC. The sequencing used whole blood, collected in connection with sensitization to the hapten diphenylcyclopropenone (DPC). The receptors shown here come from a woman in her late teens or twenties with alopecia areata. Some clones in this sample may be carry-over from other donors' samples.

V usage is TRBV6-6 and J usage is TRBJ2-5, with 14 bases fitting TRBD2. J lost 5 bases, V lost 5 bases, and 7 bases had no gene match. CDR1 and CDR2 (germline): MNHNY, SVGAGI (reference sequence). The CDR3 is 16 residues long. The CDR3 region has the DNA TGTGCCAGCAGTCGACTAGCGGGGGGGCCTGGGGAGACCCAGTACTTC. Amino acid sequence: CASSRLAGGPGETQYF.

This clonotype was recorded at least ten times. The rearrangement joins TRBV7-2 to TRBJ2-5, with 9 positions matching TRBD1. The CDR3 has 15 amino acids. Germline V gene sequence: CDR1 SGHTA, CDR2 FQGNSA. V was pared by 0 bases and J by 4 bases, with 3 bases of the junction left unmatched. The CDR3 spells CASSLAGTGLETQYF. CDR3 DNA sequence: TGTGCCAGCAGCTTAGCGGGGACAGGGTTAGAGACCCAGTACTTC.

The V and J genes are TRBV12-3 or TRBV12-4 and TRBJ1-5, with 10 positions matching TRBD1. V was pared by 6 bases and J by 3 bases, with 5 bases of the junction left unmatched. This CDR3 has 15 amino acids. CDR3: CASSRDRGHNQPQHF. The CDR3 nucleotides are TGTGCCAGCAGCCGGGACAGGGGTCACAATCAGCCCCAGCATTTT.

This clonotype was counted once. This sequence may be a read error, since a much larger clone differs from it by one base. V usage is TRBV6-2 or TRBV6-3 and J usage is TRBJ1-1; 7 nucleotides align to TRBD1. The CDR3 sequence is 14 residues long. Germline CDR1 and CDR2: MNHEY and SVGEGT. Trimming cost V 4 bases and J 5 bases; bases outside gene matches: 7. The CDR3 nucleotides are TGTGCCAGCAGTTTGGACAGGACCATGACTGAAGCTTTCTTT. As protein: CASSLDRTMTEAFF.

This clonotype was counted between two and nine times. Lacking the conserved final phenylalanine or tryptophan, this CDR3 likely reflects a read error. This rearrangement joins TRBV6-5 to TRBJ1-1; 7 bases map to TRBD1. This CDR3 comprises 13 residues. Germline V gene lookup returns CDR1 MNHEY and CDR2 SVGAGI. The J segment lost 1 base and the V segment lost 5 bases, leaving 1 base of the junction unmatched. The CDR3 bases are TGTGCCAGCAGTAGGACAGGGAACACTGAAGCTTTCCTT. This codes for CASSRTGNTEAFL.

CDR3 coding DNA: TGTGCCAGCAGTTTGCCAACAGTTCGGGGGCCCGAGCAGTTCTTC. Translation: CASSLPTVRGPEQFF. This chain joins TRBV12-3 or TRBV12-4 and TRBJ2-1; D tentatively fits TRBD1 or TRBD2 (6 bases each). Trimming removed 3 bases at V and 10 bases at J, with 19 bases between. There are 15 residues in the CDR3.

The rearrangement joins TRBV6-5 to TRBJ1-2; D remains unclear. The CDR3 is made up of 15 amino acids. Germline CDR1 is MNHEY and CDR2 is SVGAGI. V gave up 2 bases and J gave up 1 base, with 11 bases separating them. This CDR3 is CASSYGPGSNYGYTF. CDR3 DNA: TGTGCCAGCAGTTACGGGCCGGGCAGTAACTATGGCTACACCTTC.

This clonotype was recorded many times. This rearrangement joins TRBV20-1 to TRBJ1-1, with D unresolved. The ends were cut back, 5 bases at V and 6 bases at J, with 16 bases in the middle. The CDR3 spans 13 residues. Per the germline V gene, CDR1 is DFQATT and CDR2 is SNEGSKA (reference sequence). CDR3 region: CSAPPLYVAEAFF. CDR3 DNA: TGCAGTGCTCCCCCTCTTTATGTCGCTGAAGCTTTCTTT.

This clonotype was recorded a few times. The chain combines TRBV28 with TRBJ2-7; D perhaps matches TRBD2 (6 bases). Germline-derived CDR1 and CDR2 are MDHEN and SYDVKM. The CDR3 is made up of 14 amino acids. The V end lost 7 bases, the J end lost 5 bases, and 18 bases lay between the germline ends. CDR3 in amino acids: CASIPRGVRNEQYF. CDR3 in DNA: TGTGCCAGCATCCCGCGCGGGGTGCGTAACGAGCAGTACTTC.

This clonotype was recorded many times. This chain uses TRBV4-3 with TRBJ2-6, with TRBD1 matching over 7 bases. Germline V gives CDR1 LGHNA, CDR2 YSLEER. This CDR3 has 18 residues. Germline trimming cut 1 base from V and 0 bases from J; bases unmatched to any gene: 6. CDR3 loop: CASSQVGGRGSGANVLTF. The CDR3, as DNA: TGCGCCAGCAGCCAAGTAGGGGGCCGGGGCTCTGGGGCCAACGTCCTGACTTTC.

The chain has TRBV29-1 and TRBJ2-7, with a tentative D call TRBD2 (6 bases). The CDR3 extends over 12 amino acids. Germline CDR1 is SQVTM and CDR2 is ANQGSEA. Trimming cost V 4 bases and J 6 bases, with 13 bases left between them. In DNA form, the CDR3 reads TGCAGCGTTGTAACGGGAGAGGGCGAGCAGTACTTC. Its protein product is CSVVTGEGEQYF.

The chain recombines TRBV12-3 or TRBV12-4 with TRBJ1-2; D is ambiguous. This CDR3 region has 13 residues. Trimming cost V 1 base and J 4 bases, with 7 bases left between them. The DNA of the CDR3 is TGTGCCAGCAGTTTAGGGTCAGCCTATGGCTACACCTTC. Encoded protein: CASSLGSAYGYTF.

This clonotype was seen only a few times. This chain connects TRBV28 to TRBJ1-4; TRBD1 agrees at 7 bases. The germline V gene has CDR1 MDHEN and CDR2 SYDVKM. This CDR3 has 14 residues. V gave up 5 bases and J gave up 7 bases; unmatched junction bases: 7. Here the CDR3 reads CASSPPQGSEKLFF. The CDR3 DNA sequence: TGTGCCAGCAGTCCGCCACAGGGGAGTGAAAAACTGTTTTTT.

This clonotype has ten or more counts. This rearrangement joins TRBV7-2 to TRBJ2-1, with a tentative D call TRBD1 (6 bases). In germline, CDR1 is SGHTA, CDR2 FQGNSA. The CDR3 loop spans 13 amino acids. Between the trimmed V and J ends, which lost 3 bases and 7 bases, there was a span of 10 bases. The chain's CDR3 is CASSLTGLNEQFF. The CDR3 coding sequence is TGTGCCAGCAGCTTGACAGGTCTGAATGAGCAGTTCTTC.

V is TRBV12-3 or TRBV12-4 and J is TRBJ2-5, with D perhaps TRBD2 (6 bases). The germline V and J ends were trimmed by 9 bases and 7 bases, with 18 bases remaining between them. The length of the CDR3 is 13 residues. The CDR3 sequence is CASKTIGGRTQYF. The CDR3 nucleotides are TGTGCCAGTAAAACGATCGGGGGTCGGACCCAGTACTTC.

This chain uses TRBV6-6 with TRBJ2-2; 8 bases are shared with TRBD1. This CDR3 comprises 16 residues. After removal of 6 bases from V and 1 base from J, the junction contained 7 bases not matched to a gene. The germline CDR1 and CDR2 sequences are MNHNY and SVGAGI (reference sequence). The CDR3 DNA sequence: TGTGCCAGCAGAGACCAGGGGGCGTTGAACACCGGGGAGCTGTTTTTT. It specifies CASRDQGALNTGELFF.

This clonotype showed up many times. The V and J genes are TRBV4-2 and TRBJ1-5; no firm D call. The CDR3 runs to 12 residues. Germline loops: CDR1 LGHNA, CDR2 YNFKEQ. V gave up 0 bases and J gave up 9 bases, with 6 bases separating them. The CDR3 nucleotides are TGTGCCAGCAGCCAAGATAGACGGCCCCAGCATTTT. Its protein is CASSQDRRPQHF.